This T cell receptor (beta chain) came from a study of T cells in narcolepsy. Comments on this clone: One end of the junction does not line up with germline, which may come from a read error.

Sequenced by immunoSEQ multiplex PCR; TCRdb stores in-frame clones only, minus some. The sample includes tens of thousands of clones, about 91% of them seen just once. CDR1 is LNHDA, CDR2 SQIVND, per germline (reference sequence). This CDR3 comprises 13 residues. The receptor comes from a human donor with narcolepsy. The sequenced material came from CD45RA- memory CD4+ T cells from PBMCs. This chain connects TRBV19 to TRBJ1-1, with TRBD1 as a possible D gene (5 bases). CDR3 sequence reads: CTSSISGGREAFF. CDR3 coding DNA: TGTACCAGTAGTATTAGTGGGGGTCGTGAAGCTTTCTTT.